These T cell receptor beta chains were read from a single sample in a study of control samples from healthy donors and cancer patients. The table came from immunoSEQ multiplex PCR; TCRdb's copy has only in-frame clones and leaves some out. The sample gives about 130,000 clones, 85% to 95% of which show up once; 14% is in the top ten. Source material: PBMCs. These receptors were taken from a man in his fifties or sixties with colorectal cancer. Each CDR3 is given with its conserved first and last residue. The D gene is left open where the match is weak. Rows may omit the clone size; those that give it use once, few, many or a size class.

>TRBV6-1|.|.|TRBJ1-2
CASSGPRGMGANYGYTF
TGTGCCAGCAGTGGACCCAGGGGTATGGGAGCTAACTATGGCTACACCTTC
>TRBV5-5|.|.|TRBJ1-3
CASSPGAYSSGNTIYF
TGTGCCAGCAGCCCCGGGGCTTATAGCTCTGGAAACACCATATATTTT
>TRBV27|TRBD1|.|TRBJ2-5
CASSQPGTGGLRKMETQYF
TGTGCCAGCAGTCAACCCGGGACAGGGGGTTTAAGGAAAATGGAGACCCAGTACTTC
>TRBV24-1|.|.|TRBJ2-5
CATSAPYGGQETQYF
TGTGCCACCAGTGCCCCATATGGGGGCCAAGAGACCCAGTACTTC
>TRBV24-1|.|.|TRBJ1-2
CATSDTGRNYGYTF
TGTGCCACCAGTGATACGGGACGTAACTATGGCTACACCTTC
>TRBV6-5|.|.|TRBJ1-1
CASSPEVNWLEAFF
TGTGCCAGCAGCCCGGAGGTAAATTGGCTTGAAGCTTTCTTT
>TRBV7-9|.|.|TRBJ1-5
CASSSDKGQPQHF
TGTGCCAGCAGCTCTGACAAGGGCCAGCCCCAGCATTTT
>TRBV11-2|.|once|TRBJ2-7
CASSLETFSREQYF
TGTGCCAGCAGCTTAGAAACGTTTAGTAGGGAGCAGTACTTC
>TRBV7-9|.|.|TRBJ1-1
CASSEGLSEEAFF
TGTGCCAGCAGCGAAGGACTGAGTGAAGAAGCTTTCTTT
>TRBV5-1|TRBD1|.|TRBJ2-3
CASSLGQGDADTQYF
TGCGCCAGCAGCTTGGGACAGGGTGACGCAGATACGCAGTATTTT
>TRBV4-3|.|.|TRBJ1-1
CASSQEYLGNTEAFF
TGCGCCAGCAGCCAAGAATATTTGGGTAATACTGAAGCTTTCTTT
>TRBV19|.|.|TRBJ1-5
CASSTQGNQPQHF
TGTGCCAGTAGTACACAGGGCAATCAGCCCCAGCATTTT
>TRBV29-1|.|.|TRBJ1-2
CSVEDNYGYTF
TGCAGCGTTGAAGATAACTATGGCTACACCTTC
>TRBV30|TRBD1|.|TRBJ2-2
CAWTTGVDTGELFF
TGTGCCTGGACTACAGGGGTCGACACCGGGGAGCTGTTTTTT
>TRBV29-1|TRBD2|.|TRBJ2-3
CSVRGGRTDTQYF
TGCAGCGTTCGGGGAGGGCGGACAGATACGCAGTATTTT